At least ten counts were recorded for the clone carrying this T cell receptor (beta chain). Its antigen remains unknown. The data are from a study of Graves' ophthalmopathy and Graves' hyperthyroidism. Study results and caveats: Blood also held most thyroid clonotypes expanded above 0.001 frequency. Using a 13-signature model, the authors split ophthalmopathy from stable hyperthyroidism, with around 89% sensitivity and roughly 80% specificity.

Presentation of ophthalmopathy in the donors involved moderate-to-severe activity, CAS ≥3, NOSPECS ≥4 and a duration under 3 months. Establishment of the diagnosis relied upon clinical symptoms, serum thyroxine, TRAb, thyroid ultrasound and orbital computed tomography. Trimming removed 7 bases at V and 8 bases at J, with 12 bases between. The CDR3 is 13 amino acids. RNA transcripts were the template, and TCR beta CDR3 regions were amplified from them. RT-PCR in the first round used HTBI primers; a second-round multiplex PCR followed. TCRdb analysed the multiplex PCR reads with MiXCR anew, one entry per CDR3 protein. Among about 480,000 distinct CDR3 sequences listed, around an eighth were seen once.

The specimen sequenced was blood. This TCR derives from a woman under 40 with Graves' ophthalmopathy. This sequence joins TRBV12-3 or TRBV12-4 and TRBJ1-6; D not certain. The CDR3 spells CASMLGSYSPLHF. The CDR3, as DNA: TGTGCCAGCATGTTGGGGTCCTATTCACCCCTCCACTTT.